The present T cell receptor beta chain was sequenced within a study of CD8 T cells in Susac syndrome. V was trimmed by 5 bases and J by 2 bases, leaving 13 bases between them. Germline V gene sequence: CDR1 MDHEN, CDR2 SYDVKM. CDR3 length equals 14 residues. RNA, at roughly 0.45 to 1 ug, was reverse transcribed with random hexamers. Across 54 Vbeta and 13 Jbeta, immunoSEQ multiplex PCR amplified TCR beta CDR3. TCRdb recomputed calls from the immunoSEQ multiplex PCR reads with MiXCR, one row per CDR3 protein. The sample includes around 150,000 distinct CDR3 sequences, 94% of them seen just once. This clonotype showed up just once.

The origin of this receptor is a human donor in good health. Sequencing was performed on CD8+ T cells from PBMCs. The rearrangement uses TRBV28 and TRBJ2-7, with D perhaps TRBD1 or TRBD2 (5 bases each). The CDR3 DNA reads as TGTGCCAGCAGTCCCGGGACGGACGCCTACGAGCAGTACTTC. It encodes CASSPGTDAYEQYF.